The 20 T cell receptor beta chains below were found in one sample sequenced in a study of cytomegalovirus exposure and HLA in healthy donors. PCR involved 60 Vbeta and 13 Jbeta primers. Produced via immunoSEQ multiplex PCR; TCRdb's table is partial and in-frame only. In the table there are 100,000 to 150,000 clones, over 80% of which are singletons. The sample comprised PBMCs. These receptors were taken from a man between 18 and 29 years old in good health and CMV-seropositive.

Note on this clone: The germline gene is not matched at one end of the junction; a read error may be the cause. This chain uses TRBV9 with TRBJ1-1; possible D gene TRBD1, 6 bases. The CDR3 is 16 amino acids. Per the germline V gene, CDR1 is SGDLS and CDR2 is YYNGEE. CDR3 sequence (DNA): TGTGTCAGCAGCGTAGAGGACAGCTCGATGAACACTGAATCTTTCTTT. This sequence encodes CVSSVEDSSMNTESFF.

The rearrangement links TRBV21-1 to TRBJ2-7; the table's D call, TRBD2, has no DNA check behind it. TRBV21-1 is a pseudogene segment. This CDR3 region has 17 residues. The CDR3 region is CASSSEGGGRYEYEQYF. CDR3 nucleotide sequence: TGTGCCAGCAGCTCCGAAGGTGGGGGGAGATACGAATACGAGCAGTACTTC.

The chain couples TRBV7-8 to TRBJ2-7, with D possibly TRBD1 on 6 matching bases. Deletions cut 1 base from V and 5 bases from J, with 12 bases between. CDR1 and CDR2 (germline): SGHVS, FQNEAQ. The CDR3 is 14 residues long. The chain's CDR3 is CASSLDRVWNEQYF. The CDR3, as DNA: TGTGCCAGCAGCTTAGACAGGGTGTGGAACGAGCAGTACTTC.

CDR3 sequence reads: CASSLSLNEQFF. CDR3 coding DNA: TGTGCCAGCAGCCTCAGTCTCAATGAGCAGTTCTTC. J is TRBJ2-1 and V is TRBV5-5; D remains unclear. Trimming removed 4 bases at V and 6 bases at J, with 8 bases between. Germline values: CDR1 SGHKS, CDR2 YYEKEE (reference sequence). The CDR3 runs to 12 residues.

This chain links TRBV19 with TRBJ2-2, with 7 bases lining up with TRBD1. V lost 4 bases to trimming and J lost 10 bases; unmatched junction nucleotides: 6. Germline values: CDR1 LNHDA, CDR2 SQIVND (reference sequence). The CDR3 loop spans 13 amino acids. The CDR3 is CASSTYGTAELFF. Here the CDR3 DNA reads TGTGCCAGTAGTACCTACGGGACAGCGGAGCTGTTTTTT.

This chain joins TRBV28 and TRBJ2-7; 7 positions match TRBD1. V gave up 5 bases and J gave up 3 bases; unmatched junction bases: 13. CDR3 size: 16 residues. CDR1 and CDR2 from the germline V gene are MDHEN and SYDVKM. The CDR3 DNA reads TGTGCCAGCAGTGCGATCGAGCGGACAGGTCACTACGAGCAGTACTTC. This gives the protein CASSAIERTGHYEQYF.

Written as DNA, the CDR3 is TGTGCCAGCTCCCTTGGGCGGGGGGCTACGAACACTGAAGCTTTCTTT. Protein sequence: CASSLGRGATNTEAFF. V usage is TRBV18 and J usage is TRBJ1-1; weak D call: TRBD1 (6 bases). The length of the CDR3 is 16 residues. CDR1 is KGHSH and CDR2 is LQKENI in the germline V gene. The V end lost 6 bases, the J end lost 1 base, and 18 bases lay between the germline ends. The whole variable domain, filled in from reference TRBV18 and TRBJ1-1, reads NAGVMQNPRHLVRRRGQEARLRCSPMKGHSHVYWYRQLPEEGLKFMVYLQKENIIDESGMPKERFSAEFPKEGPSILRIQQVVRGDSAAYFCASSLGRGATNTEAFFGQGTRLTVV.

The chain couples TRBV10-2 to TRBJ2-3, with TRBD2 identical over 9 bases. The trim removed 0 bases at V and 2 bases at J, leaving 3 bases unmatched. The CDR3 runs to 16 residues. CDR1 and CDR2 (germline): WSHSY, SAAADI. The CDR3 protein is CASSESRGGITDTQYF. For the CDR3, the DNA is TGCGCCAGCAGTGAGTCGCGGGGGGGAATCACAGATACGCAGTATTTT.

V is TRBV11-2 and J is TRBJ2-3; TRBD2 matches at 8 bases. Germline V gene lookup returns CDR1 SGHAT and CDR2 FQNNGV. The V gene end was trimmed by 5 bases and the J gene end by 1 base; junction bases not matched to a gene: 11. This CDR3 is built from 17 residues. CDR3 residues: CASSRETGGGRTDTQYF. For the CDR3, the DNA is TGTGCCAGCAGCCGCGAGACTGGCGGGGGGCGCACAGATACGCAGTATTTT. The full variable domain, in which reference TRBV11-2 and TRBJ2-3 provide the parts outside the CDR3, is EAGVAQSPRYKIIEKRQSVAFWCNPISGHATLYWYQQILGQGPKLLIQFQNNGVVDDSQLPKDRFSAERLKGVDSTLKIQPAKLEDSAVYLCASSRETGGGRTDTQYFGPGTRLTVL.

The chain recombines TRBV15 with TRBJ2-3; 8 nucleotides agree with TRBD2. The germline V gene has CDR1 LNHNV and CDR2 YYDKDF (reference sequence). Losses at the gene ends were 4 bases for V and 4 bases for J; bases not matched to a gene: 10. The CDR3 loop spans 16 amino acids. The CDR3 DNA is TGTGCCACCAGCAACCCCCGGGCGGGGGGCCCAGATACGCAGTATTTT. Translating it yields CATSNPRAGGPDTQYF.

The chain combines TRBV6-1 with TRBJ1-1; no reliable D call. CDR1 and CDR2 from the germline V gene are MNHNS and SASEGT. This CDR3 is built from 13 residues. Trimming took off 3 bases at V and 4 bases at J, with 9 bases between the two ends. The CDR3, as DNA: TGTGCCAGCAGTGAGGCGGAGAGCACTGAAGCTTTCTTT. Protein sequence: CASSEAESTEAFF.

The chain uses TRBV29-1 and TRBJ1-2, with unresolved D. The CDR3 sequence is 11 residues long. Germline CDR1 is SQVTM and CDR2 is ANQGSEA. The V gene lost 1 base and the J gene lost 8 bases, with 8 bases spanning the gap. The CDR3 is CSVEGPRGYTF. The CDR3 DNA is TGCAGCGTTGAAGGGCCGCGGGGCTACACCTTC.

The gene calls are TRBV7-7 and TRBJ2-3; TRBD2 might be the D (5 bases). The CDR3 runs to 14 residues. Germline V CDR1 and CDR2: SSHAT, FNYEAQ (reference sequence). V dropped 0 bases and J dropped 6 bases, with 10 bases sitting between them. The CDR3 DNA is TGTGCCAGCAGCTTAGCCGCCGGGGATGATACGCAGTATTTT. This translates into CASSLAAGDDTQYF.

This chain links TRBV27 with TRBJ2-1, with 8 bases fitting TRBD2. Losses at the gene ends were 8 bases for V and 4 bases for J; bases not matched to a gene: 7. CDR1 MNHEY and CDR2 SMNVEV come from the germline V gene (reference sequence). The CDR3 loop spans 14 amino acids. The chain's CDR3 is CASHGGGDYNEQFF. The CDR3 nucleotides read TGTGCCAGCCACGGGGGGGGTGATTACAATGAGCAGTTCTTC.

V and J are TRBV7-2 and TRBJ1-6; D not resolved. Trimming took 2 bases from V and 2 from J, leaving 10 bases between them. CDR1 and CDR2 (germline): SGHTA, FQGNSA. CDR3 length equals 16 residues. The DNA for the CDR3 is TGTGCCAGCAGCTTAAACAGTCTGGCCTATAATTCACCCCTCCACTTT. Protein product: CASSLNSLAYNSPLHF.

Note on this clone: At the DNA level, this CDR3 is encoded by other sequences in the same sample as well. The rearrangement joins TRBV4-1 to TRBJ2-2; D might be TRBD2 (6 bases). CDR1 and CDR2 from the germline V gene are MGHRA and YSYEKL. V was clipped by 1 base and J by 5 bases, with 11 bases between them. The CDR3 totals 15 residues. The DNA for the CDR3 is TGCGCCAGCAGCCAAGGAGGAGGGACGACCGGGGAGCTGTTTTTT. It translates to CASSQGGGTTGELFF.

V gene TRBV6-5 combines with J gene TRBJ2-3; TRBD2 matches at 13 bases. The trim removed 6 bases at V and 4 bases at J, leaving 4 bases unmatched. This CDR3 comprises 15 residues. Germline V lookup: CDR1 MNHEY, CDR2 SVGAGI. Here the CDR3 DNA reads TGTGCCAGCAGGCTACTAGCGGGAGGGGCAGATACGCAGTATTTT. This encodes CASRLLAGGADTQYF.

The J gene is TRBJ1-1, the V gene TRBV5-4; no clear D gene. Trimming pared 1 base from V and 5 bases from J, leaving 12 bases between. This CDR3 has 14 amino acids. The germline V gene has CDR1 SGHNT and CDR2 YYREEE (reference sequence). CDR3 nucleotide sequence: TGTGCCAGCAGCTTGTCTGGAACCGGGACTGAAGCTTTCTTT. Amino acids: CASSLSGTGTEAFF.

The chain is built from TRBV11-2 and TRBJ1-6; no definite D call. Trimming removed 0 bases at V and 8 bases at J, with 8 bases between. The germline V gene has CDR1 SGHAT and CDR2 FQNNGV. This CDR3 has 14 amino acids. CDR3 region: CASSLDRRYSPLHF. The CDR3 nucleotides are TGTGCCAGCAGCTTAGATCGTAGATATTCACCCCTCCACTTT.

The chain is built from TRBV19 and TRBJ2-7, with 9 bases fitting TRBD1. Per the germline V gene, CDR1 is LNHDA and CDR2 is SQIVND (reference sequence). The CDR3 is 14 amino acids. Trimming removed 10 bases from V and 5 bases from J; junction bases left unmatched: 12. The CDR3, as DNA: TGTGCCACCGCGGGACAGGGACTTTTCGACGAGCAGTACTTC. Translation gives CATAGQGLFDEQYF.